This T cell receptor (beta chain) was found in a study of blood T cell repertoires in COVID-19. Study as a whole: Italy, Spain and the United States were the sources of the convalescent and acute COVID-19 samples. T cells, B-cell-depleted T cells, or PBMCs provided the cDNA or gDNA that served as material.

V shed 5 bases and J shed 6 bases, with 12 bases lying between them. The germline gives CDR1 LNHDA, CDR2 SQIVND (reference sequence). The CDR3 totals 13 residues. Per the original data handling: Estimation of nucleated cell counts relied on the amplification of reference gene primers. Sequencing used immunoSEQ multiplex PCR; TCRdb keeps in-frame clones, though not all of them. From that table come the V and J calls and clone size; the DNA was used to work out D and trimming. The data show about 310,000 clones, around 87% seen once. J is TRBJ2-3 and V is TRBV19; D gene uncertain. What was sequenced was peripheral blood. This TCR was sampled from a woman aged 50 to 60 who had recovered from COVID-19. The CDR3 coding sequence is TGTGCCAGTAGTTGGCGAAGACACGATACGCAGTATTTT. This sequence encodes CASSWRRHDTQYF.